This T cell receptor beta chain was sequenced for a study of T cell repertoires in ileal Crohn's disease. As for the study in general: MI samples are biopsies from the surgical specimen's proximal margin. Study results and caveats: Clonality above 26.8% at surgery always came with endoscopic recurrence. Compared with non-smokers, active smokers at surgery showed more clonal expansions. Sorted CD8 T cells held more high-frequency clones than CD4.

The CDR3 is 16 amino acids. Germline lookup yields CDR1 LGHNA and CDR2 YSLEER. The junction had 12 bases not matched to a gene; V was cut back by 4 bases and J by 5 bases. Here immunoSEQ multiplex PCR was the method, and the copy in TCRdb shows in-frame clones only, minus some. The data contain about 5,700 clones, roughly four fifths of them singletons. A word on this clone: Antigen: not known.

Time point specified: proximal margin of the surgical specimen (macroscopically non-inflamed). The clonotype comes from an adult with Crohn's disease. V usage is TRBV4-3 and J usage is TRBJ2-7; 9 positions agree with TRBD1. Material for sequencing was ileal tissue. The CDR3 region has the DNA TGCGCCAGCAGCCTTACGCCGGGACAGGGTAACCACGAGCAGTACTTC. Translation gives CASSLTPGQGNHEQYF.